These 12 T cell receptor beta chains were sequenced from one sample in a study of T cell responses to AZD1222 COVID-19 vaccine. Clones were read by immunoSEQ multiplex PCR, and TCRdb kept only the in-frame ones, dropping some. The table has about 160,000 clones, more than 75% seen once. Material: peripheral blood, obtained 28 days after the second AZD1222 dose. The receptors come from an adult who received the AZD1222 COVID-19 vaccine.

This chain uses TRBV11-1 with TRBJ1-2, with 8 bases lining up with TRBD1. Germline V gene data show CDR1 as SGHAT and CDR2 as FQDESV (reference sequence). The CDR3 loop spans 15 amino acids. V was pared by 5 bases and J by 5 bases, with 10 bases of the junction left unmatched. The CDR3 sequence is CASSQDLQGAYGYTF. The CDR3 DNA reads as TGTGCCAGCAGCCAAGACCTTCAGGGGGCTTATGGCTACACCTTC.

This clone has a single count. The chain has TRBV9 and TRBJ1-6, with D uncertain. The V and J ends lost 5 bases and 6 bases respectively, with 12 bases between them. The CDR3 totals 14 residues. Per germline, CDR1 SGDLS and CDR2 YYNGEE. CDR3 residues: CASSGGRGNSPLHF. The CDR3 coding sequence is TGTGCCAGCAGTGGAGGACGTGGTAATTCACCCCTCCACTTT. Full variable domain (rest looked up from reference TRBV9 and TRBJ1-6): DSGVTQTPKHLITATGQRVTLRCSPRSGDLSVYWYQQSLDQGLQFLIQYYNGEERAKGNILERFSAQQFPDLHSELNLSSLELGDSALYFCASSGGRGNSPLHFGNGTRLTVT.

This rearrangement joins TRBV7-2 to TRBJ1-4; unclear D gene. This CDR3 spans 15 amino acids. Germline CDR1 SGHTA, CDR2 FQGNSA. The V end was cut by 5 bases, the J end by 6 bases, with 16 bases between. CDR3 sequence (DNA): TGTGCCAGCAGCCAAGGCTGGGCCTCCCATGAAAAACTGTTTTTT. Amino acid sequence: CASSQGWASHEKLFF.

The CDR3 bases are TGTGCCAGCAGCGCGGGACAGGGGATCTGGCGCGAGCAGTACTTC. Protein product: CASSAGQGIWREQYF. The V call is TRBV7-2, the J call TRBJ2-7, with 10 bases that match TRBD1. Germline V gene data show CDR1 as SGHTA and CDR2 as FQGNSA. This CDR3 has 15 amino acids. After removal of 5 bases from V and 6 bases from J, the junction contained 10 bases not matched to a gene.

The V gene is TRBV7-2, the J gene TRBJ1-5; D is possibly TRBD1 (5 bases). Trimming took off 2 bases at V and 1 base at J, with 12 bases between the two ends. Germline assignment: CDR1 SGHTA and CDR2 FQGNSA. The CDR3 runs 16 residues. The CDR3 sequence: CASSLWGSGSNQPQHF. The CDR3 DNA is TGTGCCAGCAGCTTATGGGGCAGTGGGAGCAATCAGCCCCAGCATTTT.

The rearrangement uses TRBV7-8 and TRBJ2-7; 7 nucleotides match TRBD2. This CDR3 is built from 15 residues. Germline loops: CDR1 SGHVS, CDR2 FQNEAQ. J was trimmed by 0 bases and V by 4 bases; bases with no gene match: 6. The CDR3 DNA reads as TGTGCCAGCAGCTCCACCGGGAGGATCTCCTACGAGCAGTACTTC. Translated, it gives CASSSTGRISYEQYF. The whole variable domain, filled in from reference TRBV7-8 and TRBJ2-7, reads GAGVSQSPRYKVAKRGQDVALRCDPISGHVSLFWYQQALGQGPEFLTYFQNEAQLDKSGLPSDRFFAERPEGSVSTLKIQRTQQEDSAVYLCASSSTGRISYEQYFGPGTRLTVT.

The CDR3: CSAPSDVVPAEAFF. The DNA for the CDR3 is TGCAGCGCTCCCTCCGATGTGGTTCCCGCTGAAGCTTTCTTT. This chain uses TRBV29-1 with TRBJ1-1; no reliable D call. Trimming pared 7 bases from V and 6 bases from J, leaving 21 bases between. CDR1 is SQVTM, CDR2 ANQGSEA, per germline. The CDR3 spans 14 residues.

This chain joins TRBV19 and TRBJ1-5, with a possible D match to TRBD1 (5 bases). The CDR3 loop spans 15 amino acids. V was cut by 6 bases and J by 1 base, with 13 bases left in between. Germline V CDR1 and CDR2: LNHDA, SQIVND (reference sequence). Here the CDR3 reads CASSTRAGSNQPQHF. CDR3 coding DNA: TGTGCCAGTAGCACGCGGGCAGGGAGCAATCAGCCCCAGCATTTT.

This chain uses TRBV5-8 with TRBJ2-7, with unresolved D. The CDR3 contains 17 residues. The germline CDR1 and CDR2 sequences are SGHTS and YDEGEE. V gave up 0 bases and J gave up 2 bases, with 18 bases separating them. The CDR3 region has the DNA TGTGCCAGCAGCTTGGGTAAAACTCGACCCCGGACCTACGAGCAGTACTTC. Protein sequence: CASSLGKTRPRTYEQYF.

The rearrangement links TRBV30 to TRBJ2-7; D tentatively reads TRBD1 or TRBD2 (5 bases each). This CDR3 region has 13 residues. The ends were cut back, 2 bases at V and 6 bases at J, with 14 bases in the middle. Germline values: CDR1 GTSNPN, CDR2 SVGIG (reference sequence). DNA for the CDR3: TGTGCCTGGAGTAGTCGGGGACCCTCCGAGCAGTACTTC. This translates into CAWSSRGPSEQYF.

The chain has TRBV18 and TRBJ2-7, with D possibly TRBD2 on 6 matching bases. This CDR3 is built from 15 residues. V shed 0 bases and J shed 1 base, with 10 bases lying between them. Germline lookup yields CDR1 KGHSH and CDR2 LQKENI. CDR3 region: CASSPPSRGSYEQYF. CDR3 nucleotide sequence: TGTGCCAGCTCACCACCGAGTCGGGGGTCCTACGAGCAGTACTTC.

The CDR3, as DNA: TGTGCTAGTGGTTTGGGGATTTCTGGCTTGGGGGAGCAGTTCTTC. It encodes CASGLGISGLGEQFF. The J gene is TRBJ2-1, the V gene TRBV12-5; unclear D gene. CDR3 length equals 15 residues. Looked up from germline, CDR1 is LGHNT and CDR2 is FRNRAP. V lost 1 base and J lost 10, with 17 bases in between.